This T cell receptor beta chain emerged from a study of T-cell memory formation after mild COVID-19. Study in general: Most TCR clusters belonged to a single donor.

In this sample, this clonotype turned up a few times. Its antigen is still unknown. The CDR3 length is 14 residues. The germline gives CDR1 SGHDT, CDR2 YYEEEE. After removal of 4 bases from V and 7 bases from J, the junction contained 11 bases not matched to a gene. Each CDR3 protein gets one entry after TCRdb re-called the 5' RACE reads with MiXCR. The data hold hundreds of thousands of distinct CDR3 sequences, with around 16% observed a single time. Points from the study as a whole: Contracting clones from day 15 to 85 showed balanced CD4/CD8; later expanders favored CD4+. Researchers report contracting CD4+ clones mostly in CM and EM, with CD8+ clones in EMRA. The second-wave clones peaking on day 37 were not confirmed as SARS-CoV-2-specific.

The sequence came from an adult woman who had mild COVID-19 (a few samples of this study predate the infection). Cell type and time point are not known. The chain couples TRBV5-6 to TRBJ2-7; TRBD2 matches at 7 bases. Sequences were obtained from PBMCs or a T cell subset sorted from them (not recorded which). In DNA, the CDR3 is TGTGCCAGCAGCCGACGACTAGCTGGGAGGGAGCAGTACTTC. This sequence encodes CASSRRLAGREQYF.